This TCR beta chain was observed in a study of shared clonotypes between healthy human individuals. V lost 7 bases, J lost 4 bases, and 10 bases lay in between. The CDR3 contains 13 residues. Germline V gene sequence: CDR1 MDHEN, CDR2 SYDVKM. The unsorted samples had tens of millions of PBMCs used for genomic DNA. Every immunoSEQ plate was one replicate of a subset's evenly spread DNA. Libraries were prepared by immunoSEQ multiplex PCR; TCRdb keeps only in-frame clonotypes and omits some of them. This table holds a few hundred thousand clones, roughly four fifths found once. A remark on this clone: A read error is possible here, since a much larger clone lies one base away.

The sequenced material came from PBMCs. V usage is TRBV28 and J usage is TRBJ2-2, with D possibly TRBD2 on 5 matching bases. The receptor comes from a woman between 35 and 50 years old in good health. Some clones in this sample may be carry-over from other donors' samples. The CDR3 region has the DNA TGTGCCAGCACCCCGGGAATCACCGGGGAGCTGTTTTTT. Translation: CASTPGITGELFF.